This T cell receptor beta chain was identified during a study of shared clonotypes between healthy human individuals (dated by TCRdb to 2020 to 2021). In terms of the full investigation: Two women and a few men aged 18 to 49 years were included in the cohort. For each donor, CD4 naive and CD4 memory were each run on three plates, CD8 naive on two plates, and CD8 memory on one plate. To estimate repertoire size and how much clonotype sharing occurs between individuals, the study deeply sequenced the blood TCR repertoires of five healthy adults. To increase sequencing depth and limit assay-specific biases, different laboratories used diverse techniques to prepare libraries and sequence TCR repertoires. Per donor, leukapheresis produced somewhere between about 0.94 and 9.5 billion PBMCs. Findings and caveats that apply to the study as a whole: Pairwise subsampling led to the expectation that sequencing depth would affect the degree of clonotype sharing among donors. Only blood was sampled, and tissue TCR repertoires likely differ from those in blood. Estimated clonotype richness was generally larger for naive than for memory subsets. Clonotypes shared by all four sorted-subset donors showed higher generation probabilities than non-shared clonotypes. Sharing across a few donors was observed for approximately 5% of naive CD4, about 4% of naive CD8, 2% to 2.5% of memory CD4, and roughly 0.43% of memory CD8 clonotypes. The genetic and exposure-history diversity represented was limited by the small number of donors. Rarefaction of sorted-subset datasets indicated incomplete sequencing despite the large sequencing depth.

TCR CDR3 regions were amplified from genomic DNA by multiplex PCR using the deep immunoSEQ assay. Extracted genomic DNA from each cell subset was spread evenly across all wells of several immunoSEQ 96-well plates, with each plate serving as a replicate. For sorted subsets, each replicate PCR was loaded with approximately 0.2 ug genomic DNA, equivalent to roughly 30,000 T cell genomes. The purified libraries were quantified using a Qubit 3.0 fluorometer, sized with a Bioanalyzer 2100, and then quantified again using the KAPA Library Quantification kit. Every immunoSEQ 96-well plate was sequenced on a separate single-read 150-cycle Illumina NextSeq 550 flow cell. As for the authors' bioinformatics: Because only junctional sequences without quality scores were contained in the immunoSEQ output, filtering matching that applied to full-length reads could not be performed. Sequences were annotated with PyIR, a Python wrapper for IgBLAST v1.9, and V/J genes and CDR3 were assigned using IMGT germline references. Reads were removed for weak V/J assignments (E-value above 1e-6), missing CDR3, stop codons, out-of-frame junctions, or ambiguous translated residues. V3J clonotypes were defined as sequences sharing an identical inferred V gene, J gene, and CDR3 amino acid sequence. To compute the percentage overlap between repertoires, the number of shared unique clonotypes was divided by the size of the smaller repertoire. RTK rarefaction, the Chao1 estimator, and Recon v2.1 estimates of unobserved clonotypes were used to assess repertoire richness. Generation probabilities were computed with OLGA for all TCRbeta clonotypes obtained by the gDNA method from four donors. TCRdb retrieved this table from immuneACCESS and kept in-frame rearrangements only. Not all clones are present; in checked studies, unresolved V genes account for under half, and no reason is known for the remainder. V and J calls and clone size are as listed in that table; D and trimming were resolved from the DNA. Counted in this sample were 2 million to 2.5 million clones; roughly 94% of them appeared once. Roughly 1% of the sample comes from the top ten.

The CDR3 contains 16 residues, cysteine and phenylalanine counted. Of all the DNA, just the CDR3 is kept, 48 bases in frame from base 1. The junction carries 14 bases between V and J, which are trimmed by 2 bases and 1 base respectively. Taken from the germline V gene, the CDR1 and CDR2 loops are SGHTA and FQGTGA. This clone was found once. Its recognized antigen is unknown. Qualities for individual bases were not recorded, and no much larger clone is one base off. CD8 naive samples consisted of CD45RO-negative cells that were positively selected for CCR7, yielding a CD45RA+CCR7+ population without TemRA cells. Donors were healthy HIV-negative adults with no recently reported acute infections or vaccinations. All donors were Caucasian adults living in Nashville, Tennessee, USA. Blood was obtained by leukapheresis, after which PBMCs were separated by Ficoll-Histopaque density gradient centrifugation and cryopreserved in liquid nitrogen vapor phase. Purity and quantity of every magnetically sorted T cell population were checked by analytical flow cytometry. From each sorted fraction, genomic DNA was isolated and quantified by UV absorbance on a Nanodrop 2000c.

The origin of this receptor is a man in his late teens or twenties in good health. Sequenced material: naive CD8+ T cells sorted from blood. The sample's cell subset or site label, decoded: CD45RA+CCR7+. This receptor chain uses TRBV7-3 and TRBJ1-1, with no confidently assigned D gene. The bases are TGTGCCAGCAGCTTACGGTCTCCCTGGGGGAACACTGAAGCTTTCTTT. Its amino acids are CASSLRSPWGNTEAFF.